The 12 T cell receptor beta chains below were found in one sample sequenced in a study of regulatory T cells in long-lasting Graves disease. Time point specified: newly diagnosed GD, antithyroid drugs for less than 3 months. Making the TCR library involved RNA that had been extracted from PBMCs. Building of the TCR beta libraries involved iRepertoire HTBI primers and Arm-PCR of CDR3 regions. TCRdb fed the multiplex PCR reads into MiXCR, producing one record per CDR3 protein. The sample yields approximately 540,000 distinct CDR3 sequences, more than 10% seen once. A further study also used this sample, focusing on T cells in Graves' hyperthyroidism and ophthalmopathy.

The material was peripheral blood mononuclear cells (PBMCs), obtained at new diagnosis, from a patient treated with antithyroid drugs. All receptors derive from a woman aged 25-40 years with Graves disease.

In its sample, this clonotype was seen many times. The chain is built from TRBV20-1 and TRBJ1-2; D is undetermined. The CDR3 consists of 12 residues. V shed 1 base and J shed 8 bases, with 11 bases lying between them. Germline V gene data show CDR1 as DFQATT and CDR2 as SNEGSKA (reference sequence). As DNA, the CDR3 is TGCAGTGCTAGAGTCCTATCGGGAGGCTACACCTTC. Protein sequence: CSARVLSGGYTF.

This chain uses TRBV9 with TRBJ2-7; TRBD2 is a possible D gene (5 bases). The CDR3 is 13 amino acids. V was clipped by 1 base and J by 6 bases, with 11 bases between them. Germline CDR1 SGDLS, CDR2 YYNGEE. CDR3 sequence: CASSVIGSGEQYF. In nucleotides, the CDR3 is TGTGCCAGCAGCGTAATTGGGAGCGGCGAGCAGTACTTC.

This clonotype was observed at least ten times. V usage is TRBV9 and J usage is TRBJ1-1; 9 positions match TRBD1. Losses at the gene ends were 0 bases for V and 1 base for J; bases not matched to a gene: 4. There are 16 residues in the CDR3. CDR1 is SGDLS, CDR2 YYNGEE, per germline. DNA for the CDR3: TGTGCCAGCAGCGTAGGACTGGGACAGGGGAACACTGAAGCTTTCTTT. This sequence encodes CASSVGLGQGNTEAFF.

This clonotype showed up many times. The CDR3 DNA reads TGTGCCAGCAGTCCCTACCCCCCGAGGACCCAGTACTTC. This encodes CASSPYPPRTQYF. The genes are TRBV27 and TRBJ2-5, with no clear D. The CDR3 totals 13 residues. Germline V lookup: CDR1 MNHEY, CDR2 SMNVEV (reference sequence). V was shortened by 5 bases and J by 7 bases, with 14 bases between the two germline ends.

V gene TRBV28 combines with J gene TRBJ2-1; 11 nucleotides align to TRBD2. J was trimmed by 7 bases and V by 1 base; bases with no gene match: 6. Germline V gene lookup returns CDR1 MDHEN and CDR2 SYDVKM. CDR3 size: 16 residues. The CDR3 protein is CASSLLVPSGRNEQFF. CDR3 nucleotide sequence: TGTGCCAGCAGTTTATTAGTCCCTAGCGGGAGGAATGAGCAGTTCTTC. The full variable domain, rest sourced from reference TRBV28 and TRBJ2-1, is DVKVTQSSRYLVKRTGEKVFLECVQDMDHENMFWYRQDPGLGLRLIYFSYDVKMKEKGDIPEGYSVSREKKERFSLILESASTNQTSMYLCASSLLVPSGRNEQFFGPGTRLTVL.

The table lists this clonotype with many counts. V and J are TRBV18 and TRBJ2-5; 9 nucleotides align to TRBD2. CDR3 length: 14 amino acids. Trimming took 2 bases from V and 3 from J; bases not matched to a gene: 1. Germline CDR1 and CDR2: KGHSH and LQKENI. The CDR3 nucleotides are TGTGCCAGCTCACCAGGACTAGCGAAAGAGACCCAGTACTTC. Translated: CASSPGLAKETQYF.

DNA for the CDR3: TGCAGTGCTAGAGGTGAACGGGACAGTTCAATTGAGCAGTTCTTC. Residues: CSARGERDSSIEQFF. The chain joins TRBV20-1 to TRBJ2-1; 7 nucleotides align to TRBD1. Germline-derived CDR1 and CDR2 are DFQATT and SNEGSKA (reference sequence). This CDR3 region has 15 residues. Trimming removed 1 base from V and 9 bases from J; junction bases left unmatched: 12.

This clonotype has at least ten counts. The chain employs TRBV6-1 and TRBJ2-2; TRBD2 matches 10 bases. Germline V gene sequence: CDR1 MNHNS, CDR2 SASEGT. This CDR3 spans 15 amino acids. Trimming at V came to 7 bases and at J to 9 bases, leaving 11 bases not matched to a gene. The CDR3, as DNA: TGTGCCAGCACCCCCGGAGCGGGAGGGCCGTGGGAGCTGTTTTTT. Encoded protein: CASTPGAGGPWELFF.

This clonotype appeared many times. The gene calls are TRBV5-6 and TRBJ2-1; 8 nucleotides match TRBD2. The CDR3 length is 17 residues. The V gene's germline CDR1 is SGHDT and CDR2 YYEEEE. V trimming: 3 bases; J trimming: 6 bases; junction bases outside the gene matches: 14. In DNA form, the CDR3 reads TGTGCCAGCAGCTCCAAAGGCGGGAGGTTTGGAGGCAATGAGCAGTTCTTC. Translated, it gives CASSSKGGRFGGNEQFF.

The V and J genes are TRBV7-3 and TRBJ2-5; 16 nucleotides match TRBD2. J lost 4 bases, V lost 4 bases, and 3 bases had no gene match. The germline CDR1 and CDR2 sequences are SGHTA and FQGTGA. This CDR3 is 16 amino acids long. For the CDR3, the DNA is TGTGCCAGCAGCTCGGGACTAGCGGGAGGGTCAGAGACCCAGTACTTC. This sequence encodes CASSSGLAGGSETQYF.

In its sample, this clonotype was seen many times. The chain uses TRBV6-5 and TRBJ2-3; tentative D call: TRBD2 (5 bases). V dropped 2 bases and J dropped 6 bases, with 15 bases sitting between them. The CDR3 has 15 residues. Germline CDR1 MNHEY, CDR2 SVGAGI. As DNA, the CDR3 is TGTGCCAGCAGTTACCGGCCTAGCCAGGTCGATACGCAGTATTTT. This codes for CASSYRPSQVDTQYF.

This clonotype showed up many times. This chain links TRBV2 with TRBJ1-4, with 7 bases identical to TRBD1. V lost 10 bases and J lost 8; bases outside the gene matches: 13. The V gene's germline CDR1 is SNHLY and CDR2 FYNNEI. This CDR3 spans 14 amino acids. The CDR3 DNA reads TGTGCCACAAATGGGCAGGGGGTTGACGAAAAACTGTTTTTT. This gives the protein CATNGQGVDEKLFF.